Below are 20 T cell receptor beta chains sequenced from a single sample in a study of blood T cell repertoires in COVID-19. Sequencing used immunoSEQ multiplex PCR; TCRdb keeps in-frame clones, though not all of them. In the table there are fewer than 200,000 clones, 85% to 90% of which are singletons. Source material: peripheral blood. Receptors originate from a woman aged 70-85 years with COVID-19, enrolled during active disease.

The rearrangement uses TRBV28 and TRBJ2-1, with 14 bases fitting TRBD2. Germline V gene sequence: CDR1 MDHEN, CDR2 SYDVKM. V trimming: 5 bases; J trimming: 7 bases; junction bases outside the gene matches: 10. The CDR3 has 17 amino acids. The CDR3 is CASSPQRLAGGWNEQFF. CDR3 in DNA: TGTGCCAGCAGTCCGCAAAGACTAGCGGGAGGGTGGAATGAGCAGTTCTTC. The whole variable domain, filled in from reference TRBV28 and TRBJ2-1, reads DVKVTQSSRYLVKRTGEKVFLECVQDMDHENMFWYRQDPGLGLRLIYFSYDVKMKEKGDIPEGYSVSREKKERFSLILESASTNQTSMYLCASSPQRLAGGWNEQFFGPGTRLTVL.

V gene TRBV6-2 or TRBV6-3 combines with J gene TRBJ2-7; 8 bases match TRBD2. The CDR3 is 15 residues long. V was pared by 0 bases and J by 4 bases, with 5 bases of the junction left unmatched. Per the germline V gene, CDR1 is MNHEY and CDR2 is SVGEGT. As DNA, the CDR3 is TGTGCCAGCAGTTACTCGAGCAGCGGGAGTTACGAGCAGTACTTC. Amino acid sequence: CASSYSSSGSYEQYF.

This sequence joins TRBV7-6 and TRBJ2-2; 10 nucleotides line up with TRBD2. The junction had 5 bases not matched to a gene; V was cut back by 7 bases and J by 6 bases. The CDR3 spans 14 residues. CDR1 is SGHVS and CDR2 is FNYEAQ in the germline V gene. In DNA, the CDR3 is TGTGCCAGCACCTCCCTAGCGGGAGCCGGGGAGCTGTTTTTT. This codes for CASTSLAGAGELFF.

Ten or more counts support this clone. The genes are TRBV5-1 and TRBJ2-5; D not certain. Germline V gives CDR1 SGHRS, CDR2 YFSETQ. The CDR3 contains 15 residues. Trimming removed 0 bases from V and 5 bases from J, with 14 bases in between. The CDR3: CASSLVYFPSETQYF. In DNA, the CDR3 is TGCGCCAGCAGCTTGGTTTACTTCCCTTCGGAGACCCAGTACTTC.

The rearrangement links TRBV15 to TRBJ2-3; TRBD2 is a possible D gene (5 bases). Germline-derived CDR1 and CDR2 are LNHNV and YYDKDF (reference sequence). This CDR3 has 15 residues. V lost 9 bases and J 6 bases, leaving 22 bases between the germline ends. The CDR3 protein is CATQGGSADGDTQYF. The DNA for the CDR3 is TGTGCCACGCAAGGAGGTTCAGCGGATGGGGATACGCAGTATTTT.

This sequence joins TRBV11-3 and TRBJ1-4; D is possibly TRBD1 (6 bases). CDR1 SGHNT and CDR2 YENEEA come from the germline V gene. The germline V and J ends were trimmed by 4 bases and 7 bases, with 13 bases remaining between them. This CDR3 comprises 14 residues. The CDR3 reads CASSSQGSSEKLFF. As DNA, the CDR3 is TGTGCCAGCAGCTCACAGGGCTCGAGTGAAAAACTGTTTTTT.

In this sample, this clone turned up once. The chain recombines TRBV18 with TRBJ2-3; the match to TRBD2 covers 13 bases. CDR3 length: 14 amino acids. The V gene end was trimmed by 3 bases and the J gene end by 6 bases; junction bases not matched to a gene: 0. Germline lookup yields CDR1 KGHSH and CDR2 LQKENI. As DNA, the CDR3 is TGTGCCAGCTCACCGACTAGCGGGAGGGATACGCAGTATTTT. Residues: CASSPTSGRDTQYF.

In DNA form, the CDR3 reads TGTGCCAGCAGTTCTCTTAGGACAGGGCTGAGGCCCCAGCATTTT. Its translation: CASSSLRTGLRPQHF. The chain carries TRBV6-5 and TRBJ1-5; 8 nucleotides line up with TRBD1. The CDR3 consists of 15 residues. Germline CDR1 and CDR2: MNHEY and SVGAGI. Trimming cost V 4 bases and J 9 bases; bases outside gene matches: 11.

This clone was found a few times. The chain is built from TRBV11-2 and TRBJ2-3, with D uncertain. V was pared by 3 bases and J by 4 bases, with 14 bases between. The germline V gene has CDR1 SGHAT and CDR2 FQNNGV. This CDR3 has 15 residues. The CDR3, as DNA: TGTGCCAGCAGCTTTAATTCGGGTGTCGCAGATACGCAGTATTTT. Translating gives CASSFNSGVADTQYF.

This rearrangement joins TRBV19 to TRBJ1-5, with a weak D call TRBD1 (6 bases). Germline loops: CDR1 LNHDA, CDR2 SQIVND (reference sequence). V lost 1 base, J lost 9 bases, and 16 bases lay in between. This CDR3 region has 15 residues. In DNA, the CDR3 is TGTGCCAGTAGTATAGCACAGGGTAACCGGCGGCCCCAGCATTTT. Translation gives CASSIAQGNRRPQHF. The variable domain in full, with the rest retrieved from reference TRBV19 and TRBJ1-5, is DGGITQSPKYLFRKEGQNVTLSCEQNLNHDAMYWYRQDPGQGLRLIYYSQIVNDFQKGDIAEGYSVSREKKESFPLTVTSAQKNPTAFYLCASSIAQGNRRPQHFGDGTRLSIL.

The chain employs TRBV5-1 and TRBJ2-7, with TRBD2 matching over 13 bases. The CDR3 is made up of 15 amino acids. V dropped 4 bases and J dropped 6; count of bases not matched to a gene: 7. Germline V CDR1 and CDR2: SGHRS, YFSETQ. This chain's CDR3 is CASSDTGTSGIEQYF. The CDR3 DNA is TGCGCCAGCAGCGATACCGGGACTAGCGGGATCGAGCAGTACTTC.

The table lists this clone with a count of one. This CDR3 reads CASSYSGQGLAETQYF. The CDR3 DNA reads TGTGCCAGCAGTTACTCGGGGCAGGGGTTAGCGGAGACCCAGTACTTC. The rearrangement uses TRBV6-5 and TRBJ2-5; tentatively, D is TRBD1 (6 bases). CDR3 length equals 16 residues. The ends were cut back, 0 bases at V and 5 bases at J, with 16 bases in the middle. Germline assignment: CDR1 MNHEY and CDR2 SVGAGI.

V and J are TRBV7-9 and TRBJ2-7; a possible D gene is TRBD2 (6 bases). The length of the CDR3 is 15 residues. Germline CDR1 SEHNR, CDR2 FQNEAQ (reference sequence). The germline V and J ends were trimmed by 1 base and 5 bases, with 15 bases remaining between them. The CDR3 bases are TGTGCCAGCAGCTTAGGAATGGGGGGTCTGCACGAGCAGTACTTC. It is translated as CASSLGMGGLHEQYF.

This clone appeared a single time. The CDR3 coding sequence is TGTGCCAGCAGCTTAAGGGGTCAAACCCTCTATGGCTACACCTTC. This codes for CASSLRGQTLYGYTF. The genes are TRBV7-2 and TRBJ1-2, with TRBD1 as a possible D gene (5 bases). The CDR3 sequence is 15 residues long. V lost 2 bases and J lost 4, with 14 bases in between. The germline V gene encodes CDR1 SGHTA and CDR2 FQGNSA.

CDR3 in amino acids: CAISVNARDRPTNEKLFF. In nucleotides, the CDR3 is TGTGCCATCAGCGTTAACGCCCGGGACAGGCCAACTAATGAAAAACTGTTTTTT. This rearrangement joins TRBV10-3 to TRBJ1-4, with TRBD1 identical over 8 bases. Germline lookup yields CDR1 ENHRY and CDR2 SYGVKD. CDR3 length: 18 amino acids. The trim removed 6 bases at V and 0 bases at J, leaving 12 bases unmatched.

The chain carries TRBV6-5 and TRBJ2-7, with D perhaps TRBD2 (7 bases). CDR1 and CDR2 (germline): MNHEY, SVGAGI. Trimming shortened V by 6 bases and J by 6 bases, and 18 bases separated the two germline ends. The CDR3 runs to 14 residues. As DNA, the CDR3 is TGTGCCAGCAGGTCTGGGGGGGGGCGTAGCGAGCAGTACTTC. Amino acid sequence: CASRSGGGRSEQYF.

The chain joins TRBV7-9 to TRBJ1-5; 8 bases line up with TRBD1. Trimming at V came to 1 base and at J to 2 bases, leaving 4 bases not matched to a gene. The CDR3 totals 16 residues. The germline gives CDR1 SEHNR, CDR2 FQNEAQ (reference sequence). The CDR3 DNA sequence: TGTGCCAGCAGCTTAGGGACAGGGAGTCGCAATCAGCCCCAGCATTTT. Amino acids: CASSLGTGSRNQPQHF.

This clone was observed a handful of times. The V and J genes are TRBV6-1 and TRBJ2-3; D not certain. Trimming took off 2 bases at V and 4 bases at J, with 13 bases between the two ends. The germline CDR1 and CDR2 sequences are MNHNS and SASEGT. CDR3 length: 15 residues. For the CDR3, the DNA is TGTGCCAGCAGTGAACCAGGAAGAAAAGCAGATACGCAGTATTTT. This sequence encodes CASSEPGRKADTQYF.

CDR3 residues: CASSKTGTNGSPLHF. The CDR3 DNA sequence: TGTGCCAGCAGCAAAACCGGGACTAATGGTTCACCCCTCCACTTT. The chain links TRBV7-9 to TRBJ1-6; D is possibly TRBD1 (5 bases). CDR3 size: 15 residues. Trimming took off 5 bases at V and 9 bases at J, with 17 bases between the two ends. Germline lookup yields CDR1 SEHNR and CDR2 FQNEAQ (reference sequence).

The rearrangement links TRBV19 to TRBJ1-5, with 8 nucleotides matching TRBD1. The CDR3 contains 11 residues. Losses at the gene ends were 7 bases for V and 9 bases for J; bases not matched to a gene: 2. The germline gives CDR1 LNHDA, CDR2 SQIVND (reference sequence). CDR3 in amino acids: CASTTGGPQHF. CDR3 bases: TGTGCCAGTACCACAGGGGGGCCCCAGCATTTT.